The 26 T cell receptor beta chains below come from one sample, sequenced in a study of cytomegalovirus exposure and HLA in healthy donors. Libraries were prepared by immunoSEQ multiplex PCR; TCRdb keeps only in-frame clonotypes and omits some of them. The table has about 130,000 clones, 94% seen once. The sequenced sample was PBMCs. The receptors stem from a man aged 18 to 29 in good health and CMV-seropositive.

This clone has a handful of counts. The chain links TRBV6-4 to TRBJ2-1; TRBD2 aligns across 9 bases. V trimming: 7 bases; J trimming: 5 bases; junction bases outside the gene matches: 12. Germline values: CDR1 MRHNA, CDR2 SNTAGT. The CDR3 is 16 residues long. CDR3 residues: CASTKIGTSNHNEQFF. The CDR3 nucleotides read TGTGCCAGCACTAAAATCGGGACTAGCAACCACAATGAGCAGTTCTTC.

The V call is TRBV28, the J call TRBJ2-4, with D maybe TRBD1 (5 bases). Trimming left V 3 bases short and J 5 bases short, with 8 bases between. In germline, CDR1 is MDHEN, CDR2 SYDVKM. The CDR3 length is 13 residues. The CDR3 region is CASSLARENIQYF. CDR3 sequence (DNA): TGTGCCAGCAGTTTGGCCAGGGAAAACATTCAGTACTTC.

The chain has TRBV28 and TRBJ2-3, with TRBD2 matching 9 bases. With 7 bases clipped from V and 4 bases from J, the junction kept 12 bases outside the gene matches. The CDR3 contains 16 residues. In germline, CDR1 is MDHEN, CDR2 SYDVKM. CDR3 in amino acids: CASMRASGTSPDTQYF. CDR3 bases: TGTGCCAGCATGCGGGCTAGCGGGACCTCCCCAGATACGCAGTATTTT.

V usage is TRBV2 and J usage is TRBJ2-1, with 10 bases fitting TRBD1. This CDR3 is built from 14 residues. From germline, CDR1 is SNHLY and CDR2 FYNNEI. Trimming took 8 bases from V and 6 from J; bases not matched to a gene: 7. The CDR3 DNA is TGTGCCAGCCTGCGGGACAGGGGTATCAATGAGCAGTTCTTC. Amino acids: CASLRDRGINEQFF.

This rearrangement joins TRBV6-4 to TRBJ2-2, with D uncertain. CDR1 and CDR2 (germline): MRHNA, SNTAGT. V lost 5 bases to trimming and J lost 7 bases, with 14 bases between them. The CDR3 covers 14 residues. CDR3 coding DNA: TGTGCCAGCAGTAAACGCCCCGAGCTCGGGGAGCTGTTTTTT. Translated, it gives CASSKRPELGELFF.

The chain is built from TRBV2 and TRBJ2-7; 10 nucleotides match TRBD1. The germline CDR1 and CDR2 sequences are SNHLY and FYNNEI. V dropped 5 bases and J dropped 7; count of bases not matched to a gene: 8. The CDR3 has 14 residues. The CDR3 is CASSKDRGLEEQYF. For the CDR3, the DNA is TGTGCCAGCAGTAAAGACAGGGGGCTAGAGGAGCAGTACTTC.

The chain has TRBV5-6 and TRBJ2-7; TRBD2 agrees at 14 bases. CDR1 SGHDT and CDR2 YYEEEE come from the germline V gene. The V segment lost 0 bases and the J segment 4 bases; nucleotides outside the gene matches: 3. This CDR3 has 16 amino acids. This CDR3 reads CASSLETSGRVYEQYF. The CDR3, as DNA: TGTGCCAGCAGCTTGGAGACTAGCGGGAGGGTATACGAGCAGTACTTC.

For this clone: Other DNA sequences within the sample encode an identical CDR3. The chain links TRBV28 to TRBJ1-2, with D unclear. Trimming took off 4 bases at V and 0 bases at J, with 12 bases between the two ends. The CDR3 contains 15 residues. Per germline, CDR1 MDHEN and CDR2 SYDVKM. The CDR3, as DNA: TGTGCCAGCAGTTCGCCGGGAGTTACTAACTATGGCTACACCTTC. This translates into CASSSPGVTNYGYTF.

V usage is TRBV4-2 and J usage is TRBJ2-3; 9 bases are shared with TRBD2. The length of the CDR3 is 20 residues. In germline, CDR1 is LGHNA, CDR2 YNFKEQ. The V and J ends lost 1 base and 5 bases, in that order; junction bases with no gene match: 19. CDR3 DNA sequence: TGTGCCAGCAGCCAAGCCACCCGTGGGGTACTAGCGGGCGGGGTAGATACGCAGTATTTT. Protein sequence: CASSQATRGVLAGGVDTQYF.

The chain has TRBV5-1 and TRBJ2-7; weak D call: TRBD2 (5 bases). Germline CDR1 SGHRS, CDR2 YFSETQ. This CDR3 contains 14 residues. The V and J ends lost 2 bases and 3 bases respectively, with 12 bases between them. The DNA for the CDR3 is TGCGCCAGCAGCTTTAAAGGGAGCGGCTACGAGCAGTACTTC. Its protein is CASSFKGSGYEQYF.

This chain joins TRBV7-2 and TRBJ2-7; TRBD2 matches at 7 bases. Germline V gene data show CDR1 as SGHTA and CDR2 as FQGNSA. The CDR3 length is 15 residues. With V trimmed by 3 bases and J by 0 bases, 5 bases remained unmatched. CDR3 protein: CASSLRTSSSYEQYF. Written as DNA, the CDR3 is TGTGCCAGCAGCTTGCGGACTAGTTCCTCCTACGAGCAGTACTTC.

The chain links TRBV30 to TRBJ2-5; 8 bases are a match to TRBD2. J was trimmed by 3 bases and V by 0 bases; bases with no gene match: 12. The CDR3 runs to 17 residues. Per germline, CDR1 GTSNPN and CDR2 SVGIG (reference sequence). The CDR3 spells CAWSVRRVAGTEETQYF. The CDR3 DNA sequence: TGTGCCTGGAGTGTACGGAGGGTAGCGGGGACTGAAGAGACCCAGTACTTC.

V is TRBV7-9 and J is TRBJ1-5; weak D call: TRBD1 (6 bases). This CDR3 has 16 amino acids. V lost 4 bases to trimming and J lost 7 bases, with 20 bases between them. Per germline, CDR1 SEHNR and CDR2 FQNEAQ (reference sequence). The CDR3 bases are TGTGCCAGCAGCTCCTCCGAACAGGGAAAAGGGCAGCCCCAGCATTTT. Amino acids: CASSSSEQGKGQPQHF.

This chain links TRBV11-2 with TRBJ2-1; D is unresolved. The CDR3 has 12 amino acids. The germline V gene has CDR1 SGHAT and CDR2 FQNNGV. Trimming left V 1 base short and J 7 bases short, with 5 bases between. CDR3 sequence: CASSLAVNEQFF. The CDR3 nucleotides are TGTGCCAGCAGCTTAGCGGTGAATGAGCAGTTCTTC.

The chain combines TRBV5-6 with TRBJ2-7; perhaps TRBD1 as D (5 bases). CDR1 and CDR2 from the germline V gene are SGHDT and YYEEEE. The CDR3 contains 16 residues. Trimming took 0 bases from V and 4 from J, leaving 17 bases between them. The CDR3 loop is CASSLGWGGGIYEQYF. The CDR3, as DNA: TGTGCCAGCAGCTTGGGGTGGGGCGGCGGAATTTACGAGCAGTACTTC.

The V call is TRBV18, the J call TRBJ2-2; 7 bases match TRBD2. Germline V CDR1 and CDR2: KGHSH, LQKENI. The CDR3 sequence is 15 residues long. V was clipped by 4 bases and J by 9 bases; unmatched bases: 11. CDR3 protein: CASSLAGVMSWELFF. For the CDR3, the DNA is TGTGCCAGCTCACTCGCGGGAGTAATGAGTTGGGAGCTGTTTTTT.

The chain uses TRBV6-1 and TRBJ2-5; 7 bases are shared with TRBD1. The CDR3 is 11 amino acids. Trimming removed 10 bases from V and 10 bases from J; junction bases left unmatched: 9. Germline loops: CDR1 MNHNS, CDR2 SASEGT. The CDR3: CATDRAGHQYF. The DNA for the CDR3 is TGTGCCACCGACAGGGCTGGTCACCAGTACTTC.

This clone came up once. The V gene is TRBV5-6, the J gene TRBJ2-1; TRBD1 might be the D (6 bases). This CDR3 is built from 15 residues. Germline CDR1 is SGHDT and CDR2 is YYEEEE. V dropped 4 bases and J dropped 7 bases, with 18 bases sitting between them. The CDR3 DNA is TGTGCCAGCAGCCGACGTAGGGGGATTCGGAATGAGCAGTTCTTC. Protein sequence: CASSRRRGIRNEQFF.

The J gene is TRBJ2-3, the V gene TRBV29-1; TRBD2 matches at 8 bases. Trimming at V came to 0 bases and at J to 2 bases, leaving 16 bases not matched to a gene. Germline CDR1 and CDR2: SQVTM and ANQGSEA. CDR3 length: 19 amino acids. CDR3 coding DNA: TGCAGCGTTGAAGAGGACGGGAATTACGCGGGAGGAAACACAGATACGCAGTATTTT. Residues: CSVEEDGNYAGGNTDTQYF.

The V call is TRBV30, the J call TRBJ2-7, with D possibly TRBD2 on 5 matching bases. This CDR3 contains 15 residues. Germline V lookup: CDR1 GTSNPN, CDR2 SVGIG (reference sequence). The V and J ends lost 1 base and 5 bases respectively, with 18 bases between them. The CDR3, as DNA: TGTGCCTGGAGTGACCGGGGAGATATCGGCCACGAGCAGTACTTC. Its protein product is CAWSDRGDIGHEQYF.

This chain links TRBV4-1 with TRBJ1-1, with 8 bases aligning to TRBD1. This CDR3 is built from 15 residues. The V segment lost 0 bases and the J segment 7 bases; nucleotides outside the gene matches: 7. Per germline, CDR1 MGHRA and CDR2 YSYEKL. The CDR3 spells CASSQDRGTGVEAFF. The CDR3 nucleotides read TGCGCCAGCAGCCAAGATCGGGGGACAGGAGTTGAAGCTTTCTTT.

Written as DNA, the CDR3 is TGCGCCAGCAGCCCCGGGACTAGCGGGAGGGCCGGGGAGGAGACCCAGTACTTC. It is translated as CASSPGTSGRAGEETQYF. The chain is built from TRBV5-1 and TRBJ2-5; 16 bases fit TRBD2. Germline assignment: CDR1 SGHRS and CDR2 YFSETQ. The V and J ends lost 4 bases and 5 bases, in that order; junction bases with no gene match: 11. CDR3 length: 18 amino acids.

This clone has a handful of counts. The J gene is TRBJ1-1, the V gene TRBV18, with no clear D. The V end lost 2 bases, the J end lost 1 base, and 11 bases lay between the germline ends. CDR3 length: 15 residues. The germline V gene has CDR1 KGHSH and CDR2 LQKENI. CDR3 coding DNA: TGTGCCAGCTCACCAGGGTCGGCAGGGAACACTGAAGCTTTCTTT. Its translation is CASSPGSAGNTEAFF. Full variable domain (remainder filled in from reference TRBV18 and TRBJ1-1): NAGVMQNPRHLVRRRGQEARLRCSPMKGHSHVYWYRQLPEEGLKFMVYLQKENIIDESGMPKERFSAEFPKEGPSILRIQQVVRGDSAAYFCASSPGSAGNTEAFFGQGTRLTVV.

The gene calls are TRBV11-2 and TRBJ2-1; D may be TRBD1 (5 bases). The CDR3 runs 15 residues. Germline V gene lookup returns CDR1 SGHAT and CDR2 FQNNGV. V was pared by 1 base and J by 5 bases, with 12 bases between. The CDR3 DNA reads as TGTGCCAGCAGCTTAGGGTGGTCAGGGAACAATGAGCAGTTCTTC. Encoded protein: CASSLGWSGNNEQFF.

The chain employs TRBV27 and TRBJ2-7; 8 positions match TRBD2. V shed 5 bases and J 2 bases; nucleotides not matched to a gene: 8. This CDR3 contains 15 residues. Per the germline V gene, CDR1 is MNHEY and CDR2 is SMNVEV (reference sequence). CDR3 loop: CASSPPTGGPYEQYF. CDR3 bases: TGTGCCAGCAGTCCCCCAACGGGAGGGCCCTACGAGCAGTACTTC.

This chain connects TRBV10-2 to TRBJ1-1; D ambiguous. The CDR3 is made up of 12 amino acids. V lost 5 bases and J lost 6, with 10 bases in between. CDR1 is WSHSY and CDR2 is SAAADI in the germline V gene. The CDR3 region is CASSIDTPEAFF. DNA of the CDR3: TGCGCCAGCAGTATCGACACCCCTGAAGCTTTCTTT.